This TCR beta chain was sequenced during a study of blood T cell repertoires in COVID-19. Study information: Samples representing acute and convalescent COVID-19 were sourced from the United States, Italy and Spain. T cells, B-cell-depleted T cells, or PBMCs supplied cDNA or gDNA.

Germline lookup yields CDR1 SGHTS and CDR2 YDEGEE. Trimming took off 2 bases at V and 0 bases at J, with 21 bases between the two ends. This CDR3 comprises 19 residues. As handled by the study authors: Nucleated cell counts were estimated from reference gene primer amplification. The assay was immunoSEQ multiplex PCR, and TCRdb's table has in-frame clones only and misses some. The DNA was the basis for D and trimming; V, J and clone size are from that table. The sample records about 120,000 clones, over 75% being singletons. This chain links TRBV5-8 with TRBJ2-4, with D hard to call. This TCR was sampled from a human donor with active COVID-19. The donor label of this sample is uncertain. The specimen was peripheral blood. This CDR3 reads CASSFWSGPGASAKNIQYF. For the CDR3, the DNA is TGTGCCAGCAGCTTTTGGTCTGGGCCAGGTGCGTCAGCCAAAAACATTCAGTACTTC.